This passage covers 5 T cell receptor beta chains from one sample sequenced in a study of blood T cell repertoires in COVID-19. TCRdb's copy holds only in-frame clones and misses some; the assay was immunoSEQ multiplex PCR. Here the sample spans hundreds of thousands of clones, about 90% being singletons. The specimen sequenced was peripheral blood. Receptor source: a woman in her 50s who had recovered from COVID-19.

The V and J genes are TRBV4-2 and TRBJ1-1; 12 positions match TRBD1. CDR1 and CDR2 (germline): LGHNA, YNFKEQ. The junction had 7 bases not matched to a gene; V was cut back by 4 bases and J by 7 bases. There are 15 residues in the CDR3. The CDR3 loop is CASSRGDRGHDEAFF. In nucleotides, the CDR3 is TGTGCCAGCAGCCGAGGGGACAGGGGGCACGATGAAGCTTTCTTT.

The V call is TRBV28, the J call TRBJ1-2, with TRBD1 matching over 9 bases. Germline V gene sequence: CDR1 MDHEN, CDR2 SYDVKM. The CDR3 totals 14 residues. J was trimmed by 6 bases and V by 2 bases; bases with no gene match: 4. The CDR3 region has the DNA TGTGCCAGCAGTTTACCCGACAGGGGGAATGGCTACACCTTC. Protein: CASSLPDRGNGYTF.

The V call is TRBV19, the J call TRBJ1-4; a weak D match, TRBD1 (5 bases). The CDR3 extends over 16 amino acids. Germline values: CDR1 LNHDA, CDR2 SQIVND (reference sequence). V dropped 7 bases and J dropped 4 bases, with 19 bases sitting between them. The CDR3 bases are TGTGCCAGTACGGGAGGTGGGGCGCCTTTTAATGAAAAACTGTTTTTT. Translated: CASTGGGAPFNEKLFF.

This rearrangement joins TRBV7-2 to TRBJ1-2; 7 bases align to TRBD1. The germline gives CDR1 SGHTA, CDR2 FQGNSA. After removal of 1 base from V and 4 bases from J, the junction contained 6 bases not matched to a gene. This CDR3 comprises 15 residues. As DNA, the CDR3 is TGTGCCAGCAGCTTAGTGGTGGGGACAGTCTATGGCTACACCTTC. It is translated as CASSLVVGTVYGYTF. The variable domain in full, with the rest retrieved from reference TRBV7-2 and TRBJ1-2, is GAGVSQSPSNKVTEKGKDVELRCDPISGHTALYWYRQSLGQGLEFLIYFQGNSAPDKSGLPSDRFSAERTGGSVSTLTIQRTQQEDSAVYLCASSLVVGTVYGYTFGSGTRLTVV.

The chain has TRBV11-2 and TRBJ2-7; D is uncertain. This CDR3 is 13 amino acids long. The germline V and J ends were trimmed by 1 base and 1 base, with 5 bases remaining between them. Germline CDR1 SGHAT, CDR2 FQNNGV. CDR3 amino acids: CASSLGQSYEQYF. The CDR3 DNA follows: TGTGCCAGCAGCTTAGGCCAGTCCTACGAGCAGTACTTC.